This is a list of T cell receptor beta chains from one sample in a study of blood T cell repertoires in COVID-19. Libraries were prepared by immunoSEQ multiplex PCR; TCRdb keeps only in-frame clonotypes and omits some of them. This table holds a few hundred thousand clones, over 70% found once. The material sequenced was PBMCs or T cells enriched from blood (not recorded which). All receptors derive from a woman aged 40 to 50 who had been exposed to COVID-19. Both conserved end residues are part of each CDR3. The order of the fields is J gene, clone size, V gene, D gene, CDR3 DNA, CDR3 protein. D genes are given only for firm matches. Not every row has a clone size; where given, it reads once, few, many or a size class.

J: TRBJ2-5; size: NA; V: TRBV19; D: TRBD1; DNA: TGTGCCAGTAGTAGAGGGACAGTTCAAGAGACCCAGTACTTC; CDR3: CASSRGTVQETQYF
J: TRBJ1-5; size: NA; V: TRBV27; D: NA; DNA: TGTGCCAGCAGAGGGGTGGTCGGCAATCAGCCCCAGCATTTT; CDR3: CASRGVVGNQPQHF
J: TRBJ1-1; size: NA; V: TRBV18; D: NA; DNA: TGTGCCAGCTCACCGGGCCCGCCGGAAGCTTTCTTT; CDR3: CASSPGPPEAFF
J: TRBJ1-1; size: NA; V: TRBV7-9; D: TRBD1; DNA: TGTGCCAGCAGCCTAGCCGGGACAGGGGATCCGAACACTGAAGCTTTCTTT; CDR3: CASSLAGTGDPNTEAFF
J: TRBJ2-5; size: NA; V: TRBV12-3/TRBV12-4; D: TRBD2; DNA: TGTGCCAGCGGAGCGGGAAGAGAGACCCAGTACTTC; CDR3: CASGAGRETQYF
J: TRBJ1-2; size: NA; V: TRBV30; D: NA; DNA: TGTGCCTGGGCTTCTACAGGTTCCAACTATGGCTACACCTTC; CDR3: CAWASTGSNYGYTF
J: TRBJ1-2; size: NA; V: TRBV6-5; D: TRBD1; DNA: TGTGCCAGCAGAGCCGGGACAGGGCATGGCTACACCTTC; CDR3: CASRAGTGHGYTF
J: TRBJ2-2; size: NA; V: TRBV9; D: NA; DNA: TGTGCCAGCAGCCCCTCGAACACCGGGGAGCTGTTTTTT; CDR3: CASSPSNTGELFF
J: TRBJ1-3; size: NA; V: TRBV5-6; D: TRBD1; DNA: TGTGCCAGTACCACAGGGGTCGAAAACACCATATATTTT; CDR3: CASTTGVENTIYF
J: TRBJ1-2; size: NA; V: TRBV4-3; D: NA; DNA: TGCGCCAGCAGCCAAGATCGGGCAGGGAACTATGGCTACACCTTC; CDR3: CASSQDRAGNYGYTF
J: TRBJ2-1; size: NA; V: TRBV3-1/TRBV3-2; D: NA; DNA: TGTGCCAGCAGCCGAAAAACCTGGACTCCGACGTACAATGAGCAGTTCTTC; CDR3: CASSRKTWTPTYNEQFF
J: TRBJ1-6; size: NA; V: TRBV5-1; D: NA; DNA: TGCGCCAGCAGCCTGGACAGTTATAATTCACCCCTCCACTTT; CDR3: CASSLDSYNSPLHF
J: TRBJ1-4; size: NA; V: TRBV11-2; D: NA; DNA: TGTGCCAGCAGCCCCGGCGAGCGGCGACGCCATATAAATAATGAAAAACTGTTTTTT; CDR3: CASSPGERRRHINNEKLFF
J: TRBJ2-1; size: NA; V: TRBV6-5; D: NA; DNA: TGTGCCAGCAGTAGGCAGGGGTTGTTCAATGAGCAGTTCTTC; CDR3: CASSRQGLFNEQFF
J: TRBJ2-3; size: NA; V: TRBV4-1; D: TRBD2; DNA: TGCGCCAGCCGTAGCGGGAGACAACAGGGCGTGGATACGCAGTATTTT; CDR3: CASRSGRQQGVDTQYF
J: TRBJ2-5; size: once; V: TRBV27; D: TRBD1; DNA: TGTGCCAGCAGTCGCACAGGGGGCTGGACCCAGTACTTC; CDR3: CASSRTGGWTQYF
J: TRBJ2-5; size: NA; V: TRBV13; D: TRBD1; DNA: TGTGCCAGCAGCCCAAGGACAGGTCAAGAGACCCAGTACTTC; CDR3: CASSPRTGQETQYF
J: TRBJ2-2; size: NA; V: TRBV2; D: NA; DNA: TGTGCCAGCAGCCTATTCACCGGGGAGCTGTTTTTT; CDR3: CASSLFTGELFF
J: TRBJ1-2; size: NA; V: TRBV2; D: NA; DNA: TGTGCCAGCAAGGGGGATATACATGACTATGGCTACACCTTC; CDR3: CASKGDIHDYGYTF
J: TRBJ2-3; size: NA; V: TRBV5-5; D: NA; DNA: TGTGCCAGCAGCTACAGGATTAGCACAGATACGCAGTATTTT; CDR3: CASSYRISTDTQYF
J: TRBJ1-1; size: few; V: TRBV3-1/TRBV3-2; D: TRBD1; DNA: TGTGCCAGCAGCCCTACTACCCTTATTACAGGGGCGGACACTGAAGCTTTCTTT; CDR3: CASSPTTLITGADTEAFF
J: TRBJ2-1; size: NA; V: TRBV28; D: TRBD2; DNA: TGTGCCAGCAGTTCTGAACCGGGACTAGCGGACAATGAGCAGTTCTTC; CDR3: CASSSEPGLADNEQFF
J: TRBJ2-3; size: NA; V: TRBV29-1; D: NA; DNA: TGCAGCGTTTTATTCGGAGATACGCAGTATTTT; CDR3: CSVLFGDTQYF
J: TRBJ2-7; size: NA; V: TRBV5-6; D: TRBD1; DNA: TGTGCCAGCAGCTTACGGGACAGGGCAACCTACGAGCAGTACTTC; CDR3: CASSLRDRATYEQYF
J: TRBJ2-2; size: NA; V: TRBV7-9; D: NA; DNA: TGTGCCAGCAGCTTTTCCGGGGTCACCGGGGAGCTGTTTTTT; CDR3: CASSFSGVTGELFF
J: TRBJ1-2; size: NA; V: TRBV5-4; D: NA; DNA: TGTGCCAGCAGCGACCCTCAGGGGCCCTTTAACTATGGCTACACCTTC; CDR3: CASSDPQGPFNYGYTF
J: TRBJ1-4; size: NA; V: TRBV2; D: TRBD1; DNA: TGTGCCAGCAGTCAGGGGGCCAGCTCTAATGAAAAACTGTTTTTT; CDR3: CASSQGASSNEKLFF
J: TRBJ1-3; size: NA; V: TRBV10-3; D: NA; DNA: TGTGCCATCAGTGGGGGGAGGGGCTCTGGAAACACCATATATTTT; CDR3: CAISGGRGSGNTIYF
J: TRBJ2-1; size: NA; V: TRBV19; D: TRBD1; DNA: TGTGCCAGTAGTACCCGGGACAGGGGGAGTCTTGGGCAGTTCTTC; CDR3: CASSTRDRGSLGQFF
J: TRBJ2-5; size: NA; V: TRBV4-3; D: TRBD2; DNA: TGCGCCAGCAGCCAAGATCTAGCGGGAGTCGGGCAAGAGACCCAGTACTTC; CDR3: CASSQDLAGVGQETQYF
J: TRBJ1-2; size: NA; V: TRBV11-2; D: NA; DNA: TGTGCCAGCAGCTTAATAGGGGATGGCTACACCTTC; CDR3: CASSLIGDGYTF
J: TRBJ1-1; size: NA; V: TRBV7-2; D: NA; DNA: TGTGCCAGCAGCTCTCGAACCGGGTCTGAAGCTTTCTTT; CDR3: CASSSRTGSEAFF
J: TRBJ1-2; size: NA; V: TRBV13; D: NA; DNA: TGTGCCAGCAGCTTAGGAAAGGGACACTCTGGCTACACCTTC; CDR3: CASSLGKGHSGYTF
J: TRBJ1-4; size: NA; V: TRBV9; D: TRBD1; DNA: TGTGCCAGCAGCGTATCCGGGACAGGGGGCTATGAAAAACTGTTTTTT; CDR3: CASSVSGTGGYEKLFF
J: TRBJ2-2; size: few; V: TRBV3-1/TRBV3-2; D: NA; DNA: TGTGCCAGCAGCCGACCCCAGGGACTTGCGAACACCGGGGAGCTGTTTTTT; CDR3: CASSRPQGLANTGELFF
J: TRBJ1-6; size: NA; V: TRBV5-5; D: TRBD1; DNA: TGTGCCAGCAGCTTGGCAGGGGGCGCCTATAATTCACCCCTCCACTTT; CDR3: CASSLAGGAYNSPLHF
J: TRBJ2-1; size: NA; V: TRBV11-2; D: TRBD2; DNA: TGTGCCAGCAGCTTACGGCGTGCGGGGGACAATGAGCAGTTCTTC; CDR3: CASSLRRAGDNEQFF
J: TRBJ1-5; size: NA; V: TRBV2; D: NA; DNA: TGTGCCAGCAGTGAGAGACAGATTCTGATGTCTTATAGCAATCAGCCCCAGCATTTT; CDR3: CASSERQILMSYSNQPQHF
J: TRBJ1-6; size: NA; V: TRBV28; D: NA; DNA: TGTGCCAGCAGTTTCTTACAGGCGAATTCACCCCTCCACTTT; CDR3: CASSFLQANSPLHF
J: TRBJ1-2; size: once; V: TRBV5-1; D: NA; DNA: TGTGCCAGCAGCTTGGGGGGTAGCCATGCAATACTGACAGGCGGTGGCTACACCTTC; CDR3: CASSLGGSHAILTGGGYTF
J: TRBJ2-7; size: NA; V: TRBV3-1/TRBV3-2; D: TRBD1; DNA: TGTGCCAGCAGCCTTACAGGGACAGGGCTCGAGCAGTACTTC; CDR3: CASSLTGTGLEQYF
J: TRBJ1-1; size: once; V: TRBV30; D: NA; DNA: TGTGCCTGGAGACCGCGACCCGGGCGGGACACTGAAGCTTTCTTT; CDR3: CAWRPRPGRDTEAFF
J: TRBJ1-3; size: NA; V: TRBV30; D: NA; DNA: TGTGCCTGGGAGGTCGGGGTTAGAAACACCATATATTTT; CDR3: CAWEVGVRNTIYF
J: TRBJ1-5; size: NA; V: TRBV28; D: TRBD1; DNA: TGTGCCAGCAGTTTATTAATTGTGACAGGGGACCCCAATCAGCCCCAGCATTTT; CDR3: CASSLLIVTGDPNQPQHF
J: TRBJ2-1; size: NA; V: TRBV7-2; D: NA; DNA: TGTGCCAGCAGCTTTGAGAACAATGAGCAGTTCTTC; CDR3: CASSFENNEQFF